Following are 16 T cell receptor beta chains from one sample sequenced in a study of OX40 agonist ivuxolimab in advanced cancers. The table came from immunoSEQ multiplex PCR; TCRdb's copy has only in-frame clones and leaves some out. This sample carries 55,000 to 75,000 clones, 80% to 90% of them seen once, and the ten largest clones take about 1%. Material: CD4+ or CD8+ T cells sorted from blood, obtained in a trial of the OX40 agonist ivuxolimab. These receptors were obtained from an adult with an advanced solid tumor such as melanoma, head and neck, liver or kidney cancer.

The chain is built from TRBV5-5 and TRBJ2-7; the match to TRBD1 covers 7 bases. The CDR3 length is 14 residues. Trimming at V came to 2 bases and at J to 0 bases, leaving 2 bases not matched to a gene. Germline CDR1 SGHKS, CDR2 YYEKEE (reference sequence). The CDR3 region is CASSFPGGSYEQYF. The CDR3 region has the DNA TGTGCCAGCAGCTTCCCAGGGGGCTCCTACGAGCAGTACTTC.

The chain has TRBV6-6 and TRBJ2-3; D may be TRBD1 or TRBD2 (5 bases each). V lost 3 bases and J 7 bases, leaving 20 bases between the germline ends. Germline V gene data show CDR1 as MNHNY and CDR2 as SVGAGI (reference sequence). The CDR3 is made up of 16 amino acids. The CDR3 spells CASSYRVGTVSNTQYF. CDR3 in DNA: TGTGCCAGCAGTTATCGGGTCGGGACGGTTTCCAATACGCAGTATTTT.

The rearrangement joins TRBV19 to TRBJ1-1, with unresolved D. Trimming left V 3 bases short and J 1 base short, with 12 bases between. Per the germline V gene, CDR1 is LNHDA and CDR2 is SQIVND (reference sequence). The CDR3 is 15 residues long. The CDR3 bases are TGTGCCAGTAGTATCGGCCATCGTTCGAACACTGAAGCTTTCTTT. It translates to CASSIGHRSNTEAFF.

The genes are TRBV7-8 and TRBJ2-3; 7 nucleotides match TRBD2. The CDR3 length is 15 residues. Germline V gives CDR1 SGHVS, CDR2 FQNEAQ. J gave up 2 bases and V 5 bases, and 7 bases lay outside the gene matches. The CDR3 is CASSRLGLDTDTQYF. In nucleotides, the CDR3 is TGTGCCAGCAGCCGACTTGGACTAGACACAGATACGCAGTATTTT.

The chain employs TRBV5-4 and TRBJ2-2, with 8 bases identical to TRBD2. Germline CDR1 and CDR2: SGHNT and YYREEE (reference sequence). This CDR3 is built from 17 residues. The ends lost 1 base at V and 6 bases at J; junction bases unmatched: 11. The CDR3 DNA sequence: TGTGCCAGCAGCTTGACTACATCTAGCGGGCTCGCCGGGGAGCTGTTTTTT. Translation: CASSLTTSSGLAGELFF.

CDR3 nucleotide sequence: TGTGCCAGCAGCACCGAAGCAGAGTACGAGCAGTACTTC. It translates to CASSTEAEYEQYF. V usage is TRBV5-6 and J usage is TRBJ2-7; no reliable D call. CDR3 size: 13 residues. Germline loops: CDR1 SGHDT, CDR2 YYEEEE. V gave up 4 bases and J gave up 4 bases, with 12 bases separating them.

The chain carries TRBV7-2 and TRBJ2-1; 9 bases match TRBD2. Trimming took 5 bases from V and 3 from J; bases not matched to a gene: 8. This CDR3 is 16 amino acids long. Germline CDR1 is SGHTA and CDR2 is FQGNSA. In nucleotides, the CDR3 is TGTGCCAGCAGCAATCATCAACTAGCGGGCTACAATGAGCAGTTCTTC. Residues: CASSNHQLAGYNEQFF.

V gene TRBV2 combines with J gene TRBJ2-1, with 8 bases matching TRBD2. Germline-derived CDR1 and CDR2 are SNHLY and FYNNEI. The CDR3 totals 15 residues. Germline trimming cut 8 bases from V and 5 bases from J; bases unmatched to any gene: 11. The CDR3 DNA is TGTGCCAGCGGGAAAGGAGGACTAGCAAACAATGAGCAGTTCTTC. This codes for CASGKGGLANNEQFF.

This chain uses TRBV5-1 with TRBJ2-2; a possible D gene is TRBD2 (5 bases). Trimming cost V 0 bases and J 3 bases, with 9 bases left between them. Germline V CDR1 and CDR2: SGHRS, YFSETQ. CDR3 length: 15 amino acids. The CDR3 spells CASSLAYGDTGELFF. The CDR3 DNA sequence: TGCGCCAGCAGCTTGGCCTACGGGGACACCGGGGAGCTGTTTTTT.

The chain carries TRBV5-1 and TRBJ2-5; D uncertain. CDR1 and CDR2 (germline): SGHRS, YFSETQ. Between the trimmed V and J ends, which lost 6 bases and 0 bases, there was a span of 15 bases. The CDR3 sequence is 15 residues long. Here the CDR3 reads CASTPLPSNQETQYF. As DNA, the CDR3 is TGCGCCAGCACACCCCTCCCATCCAACCAAGAGACCCAGTACTTC. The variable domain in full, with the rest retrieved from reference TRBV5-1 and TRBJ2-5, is KAGVTQTPRYLIKTRGQQVTLSCSPISGHRSVSWYQQTPGQGLQFLFEYFSETQRNKGNFPGRFSGRQFSNSRSEMNVSTLELGDSALYLCASTPLPSNQETQYFGPGTRLLVL.

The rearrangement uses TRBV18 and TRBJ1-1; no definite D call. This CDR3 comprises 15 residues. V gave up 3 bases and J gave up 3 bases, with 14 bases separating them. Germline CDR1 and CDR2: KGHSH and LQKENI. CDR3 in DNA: TGTGCCAGCTCACCCGCCAGTGGACCCCACACTGAAGCTTTCTTT. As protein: CASSPASGPHTEAFF. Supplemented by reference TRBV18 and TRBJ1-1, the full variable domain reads NAGVMQNPRHLVRRRGQEARLRCSPMKGHSHVYWYRQLPEEGLKFMVYLQKENIIDESGMPKERFSAEFPKEGPSILRIQQVVRGDSAAYFCASSPASGPHTEAFFGQGTRLTVV.

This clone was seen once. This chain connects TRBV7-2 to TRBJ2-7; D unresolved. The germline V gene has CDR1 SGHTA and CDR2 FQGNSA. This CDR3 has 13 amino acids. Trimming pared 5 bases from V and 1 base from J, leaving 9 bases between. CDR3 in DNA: TGTGCCAGCAGCCTAAGGCGGTCCTACGAGCAGTACTTC. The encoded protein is CASSLRRSYEQYF.

The CDR3 DNA is TGTGCCAGCAGCTCGACAATGAGCGGGAGCAGGTACGAGCAGTACTTC. This gives the protein CASSSTMSGSRYEQYF. This chain links TRBV7-9 with TRBJ2-7, with 8 bases aligning to TRBD2. Germline V CDR1 and CDR2: SEHNR, FQNEAQ (reference sequence). CDR3 length: 16 amino acids. The J segment lost 4 bases and the V segment lost 4 bases, leaving 12 bases of the junction unmatched.

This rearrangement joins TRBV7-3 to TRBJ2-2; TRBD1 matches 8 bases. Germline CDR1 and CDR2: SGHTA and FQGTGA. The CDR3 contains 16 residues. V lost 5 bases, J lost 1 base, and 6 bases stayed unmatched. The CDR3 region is CASSLQGAGNTGELFF. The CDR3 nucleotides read TGTGCCAGCAGCCTGCAGGGGGCAGGGAACACCGGGGAGCTGTTTTTT.

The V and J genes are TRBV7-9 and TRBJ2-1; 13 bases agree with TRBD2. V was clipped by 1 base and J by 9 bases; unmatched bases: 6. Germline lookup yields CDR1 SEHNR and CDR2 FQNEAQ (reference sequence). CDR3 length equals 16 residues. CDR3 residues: CASSLVGTSGALEQFF. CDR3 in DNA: TGTGCCAGCAGCTTAGTGGGGACTAGCGGGGCTCTTGAGCAGTTCTTC.

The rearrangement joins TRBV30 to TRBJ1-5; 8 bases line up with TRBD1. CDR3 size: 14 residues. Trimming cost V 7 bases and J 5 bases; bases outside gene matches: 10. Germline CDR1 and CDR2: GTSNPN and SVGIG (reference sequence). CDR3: CAYSRGHGDQPQHF. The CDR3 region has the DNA TGTGCCTATAGCAGGGGGCACGGAGATCAGCCCCAGCATTTT. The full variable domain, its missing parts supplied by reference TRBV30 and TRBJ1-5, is SQTIHQWPATLVQPVGSPLSLECTVEGTSNPNLYWYRQAAGRGLQLLFYSVGIGQISSEVPQNLSASRPQDRQFILSSKKLLLSDSGFYLCAYSRGHGDQPQHFGDGTRLSIL.